This T cell receptor beta chain was recorded in a study of T cell responses to AZD1222 COVID-19 vaccine. Study-level findings and limits: The peak T cell response came first, and repertoires were sampled only after it. Only a handful of AZD1222 recipients, more than five in all, had baseline seropositivity. Clonal diversity was possibly underestimated; the donors were predominantly white British and more often female. The reported proportion of spike-specific TCRs targeting unmutated variant regions was nearly half.

TCRdb keeps only in-frame clones here, not all; method: immunoSEQ multiplex PCR. The repertoire holds 95,000 to 110,000 clones, with more than 75% as singletons. This CDR3 contains 10 residues. Trimming stripped 5 bases from V and 7 bases from J, with 8 bases between. From germline, CDR1 is GTSNPN and CDR2 SVGIG (reference sequence). Regarding this clone: Its cognate antigen is unknown.

The material was peripheral blood, obtained on day 0 of AZD1222 vaccination. The chain combines TRBV30 with TRBJ1-2; D gene ambiguous. The clonotype was recovered from an adult in good health. The chain's CDR3 is CAWSPPGYTF. The CDR3 DNA sequence: TGTGCCTGGTCCCCCCCTGGCTACACCTTC.